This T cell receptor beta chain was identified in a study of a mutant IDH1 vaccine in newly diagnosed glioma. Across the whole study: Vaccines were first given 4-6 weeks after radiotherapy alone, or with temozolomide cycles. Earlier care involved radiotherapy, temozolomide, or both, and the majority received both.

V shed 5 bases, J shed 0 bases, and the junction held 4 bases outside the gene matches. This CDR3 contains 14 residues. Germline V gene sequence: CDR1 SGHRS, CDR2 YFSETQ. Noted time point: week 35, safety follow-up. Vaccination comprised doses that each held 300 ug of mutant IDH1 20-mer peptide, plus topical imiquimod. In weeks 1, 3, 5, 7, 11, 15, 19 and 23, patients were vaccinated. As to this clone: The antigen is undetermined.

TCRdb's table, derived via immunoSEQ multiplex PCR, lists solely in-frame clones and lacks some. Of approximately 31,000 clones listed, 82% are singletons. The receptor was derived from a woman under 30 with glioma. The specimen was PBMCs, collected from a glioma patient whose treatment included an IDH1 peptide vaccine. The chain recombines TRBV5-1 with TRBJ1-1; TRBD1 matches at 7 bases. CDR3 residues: CASRLGQLNTEAFF. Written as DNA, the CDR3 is TGCGCCAGCAGACTGGGACAGCTGAACACTGAAGCTTTCTTT.